This passage covers 20 T cell receptor beta chains from one sample sequenced in a study of cytomegalovirus exposure and HLA in healthy donors. Primers included in the PCR were 60 Vbeta and 13 Jbeta primers. Only in-frame clones appear in the TCRdb table, and some are missing; sequencing was by immunoSEQ multiplex PCR. The sample holds 150,000 to 200,000 clones; about four fifths are singletons and the top ten take 1.5%. The sample was PBMCs. Receptors originate from a male donor in good health and CMV-seronegative.

A few counts support this clone. V usage is TRBV27 and J usage is TRBJ2-3, with 7 nucleotides matching TRBD1. The CDR3 totals 17 residues. Germline CDR1 and CDR2: MNHEY and SMNVEV (reference sequence). The ends lost 6 bases at V and 0 bases at J; junction bases unmatched: 12. The CDR3 sequence is CASSLPTGDGSTDTQYF. CDR3 DNA: TGTGCCAGCAGCCTCCCCACAGGGGATGGAAGCACAGATACGCAGTATTTT.

The chain carries TRBV29-1 and TRBJ2-5; 7 positions agree with TRBD2. The CDR3 contains 14 residues. After removal of 5 bases from V and 5 bases from J, the junction contained 11 bases not matched to a gene. Looked up from germline, CDR1 is SQVTM and CDR2 is ANQGSEA. The chain's CDR3 is CSVYKRGARETQYF. The CDR3 nucleotides read TGCAGCGTTTACAAGCGGGGCGCCCGGGAGACCCAGTACTTC.

The V call is TRBV12-5, the J call TRBJ2-5; 8 positions match TRBD2. The trim removed 0 bases at V and 5 bases at J, leaving 8 bases unmatched. The CDR3 spans 16 residues. Germline CDR1 is LGHNT and CDR2 is FRNRAP. The CDR3 region has the DNA TGTGCTAGTGGTTTGGTACCCGCGGGGGGCAGGGAGACCCAGTACTTC. Its translation: CASGLVPAGGRETQYF.

This rearrangement joins TRBV4-1 to TRBJ1-4; D not resolved. The CDR3 sequence is 16 residues long. The germline CDR1 and CDR2 sequences are MGHRA and YSYEKL. Trimming removed 4 bases at V and 0 bases at J, with 12 bases between. The CDR3 region is CASSRSAGATNEKLFF. The CDR3 coding sequence is TGCGCCAGCAGCCGGTCCGCGGGAGCAACTAATGAAAAACTGTTTTTT.

The genes are TRBV9 and TRBJ2-5; the D gene is possibly TRBD2 (6 bases). Looked up from germline, CDR1 is SGDLS and CDR2 is YYNGEE. The CDR3 is made up of 15 amino acids. Trimming cost V 4 bases and J 2 bases, with 15 bases left between them. For the CDR3, the DNA is TGTGCCAGCAGCACAGCCGGGACTGATCAAGAGACCCAGTACTTC. Its translation is CASSTAGTDQETQYF.

The chain carries TRBV9 and TRBJ1-4, with 8 bases aligning to TRBD1. The CDR3 runs to 14 residues. The J segment lost 7 bases and the V segment lost 4 bases, leaving 6 bases of the junction unmatched. The germline V gene encodes CDR1 SGDLS and CDR2 YYNGEE. CDR3 sequence (DNA): TGTGCCAGCAGCCCGGGACAGGATCCTGAAAAACTGTTTTTT. It encodes CASSPGQDPEKLFF.

The chain has TRBV28 and TRBJ2-6; TRBD1 agrees at 9 bases. J was trimmed by 0 bases and V by 6 bases; bases with no gene match: 9. This CDR3 is built from 18 residues. Germline V lookup: CDR1 MDHEN, CDR2 SYDVKM. CDR3 DNA: TGTGCCAGCAGCCCCTCGGGACAGGGTATCTCTGGGGCCAACGTCCTGACTTTC. Translating it yields CASSPSGQGISGANVLTF.

This clone was seen a handful of times. This chain uses TRBV7-6 with TRBJ2-2; 12 bases map to TRBD1. J lost 3 bases, V lost 5 bases, and 4 bases had no gene match. The CDR3 has 16 residues. Germline lookup yields CDR1 SGHVS and CDR2 FNYEAQ. CDR3 nucleotides: TGTGCCAGCAGCCCGGGACAGGGGGCTTACACCGGGGAGCTGTTTTTT. Translated: CASSPGQGAYTGELFF.

This clone was observed a handful of times. The chain has TRBV7-2 and TRBJ1-4, with 9 bases identical to TRBD1. Per germline, CDR1 SGHTA and CDR2 FQGNSA. The CDR3 extends over 16 amino acids. V shed 3 bases and J 3 bases; nucleotides not matched to a gene: 5. The CDR3 loop is CASSLDRGMANEKLFF. CDR3 in DNA: TGTGCCAGCAGCTTGGACAGGGGTATGGCTAATGAAAAACTGTTTTTT.

The CDR3 spells CASSITGIEQYF. CDR3 DNA: TGCGCCAGCAGCATCACAGGGATCGAGCAGTACTTC. The chain recombines TRBV5-1 with TRBJ2-7, with a possible D match to TRBD1 (6 bases). This CDR3 comprises 12 residues. Deletions cut 4 bases from V and 6 bases from J, with 11 bases between. CDR1 SGHRS and CDR2 YFSETQ come from the germline V gene.

J is TRBJ2-3 and V is TRBV6-4, with TRBD2 matching 10 bases. This CDR3 is 15 amino acids long. CDR1 and CDR2 from the germline V gene are MRHNA and SNTAGT. V trimming: 8 bases; J trimming: 2 bases; junction bases outside the gene matches: 7. For the CDR3, the DNA is TGTGCCAGCCGACGGACTAGCGGACACACAGATACGCAGTATTTT. This codes for CASRRTSGHTDTQYF.

This chain uses TRBV2 with TRBJ1-2; 8 bases map to TRBD1. Germline-derived CDR1 and CDR2 are SNHLY and FYNNEI. V lost 3 bases, J lost 8 bases, and 11 bases stayed unmatched. The CDR3 length is 15 residues. The CDR3 region is CASSDYAGGTSGYTF. The CDR3 region has the DNA TGTGCCAGCAGTGATTACGCAGGGGGCACCAGCGGCTACACCTTC.

This clone was seen once. The V gene is TRBV15, the J gene TRBJ1-1; D is unclear. Trimming removed 8 bases at V and 5 bases at J, with 21 bases between. From germline, CDR1 is LNHNV and CDR2 YYDKDF (reference sequence). The CDR3 sequence is 15 residues long. The CDR3: CATADSRRVWTEAFF. CDR3 coding DNA: TGTGCCACCGCAGACTCTAGGAGGGTTTGGACTGAAGCTTTCTTT.

Only a few counts were recorded for this clone. V gene TRBV29-1 combines with J gene TRBJ2-3; maybe TRBD2 (6 bases). Germline CDR1 and CDR2: SQVTM and ANQGSEA. This CDR3 region has 12 residues. Deletions cut 6 bases from V and 0 bases from J, with 7 bases between. CDR3 amino acids: CSVGTSTDTQYF. DNA for the CDR3: TGCAGCGTGGGGACTAGCACAGATACGCAGTATTTT.

V gene TRBV18 combines with J gene TRBJ1-3; D possibly corresponds to TRBD1 (5 bases). Between the trimmed V and J ends, which lost 4 bases and 0 bases, there was a span of 7 bases. The CDR3 totals 14 residues. Germline CDR1 is KGHSH and CDR2 is LQKENI. The chain's CDR3 is CASSRQSSGNTIYF. As DNA, the CDR3 is TGTGCCAGCTCACGACAGTCCTCTGGAAACACCATATATTTT.

The chain links TRBV6-5 to TRBJ2-1, with TRBD1 matching over 8 bases. The trim removed 2 bases at V and 15 bases at J, leaving 9 bases unmatched. Germline assignment: CDR1 MNHEY and CDR2 SVGAGI. CDR3 length: 13 residues. CDR3 sequence: CASSYPDRAGLFF. The CDR3 coding sequence is TGTGCCAGCAGTTACCCGGACAGGGCTGGCCTGTTCTTC.

About this clone: Mismatch with germline at one junction end may stem from a read error. The chain is built from TRBV7-3 and TRBJ1-2; D is perhaps TRBD1 (6 bases). This CDR3 has 16 amino acids. Germline CDR1 and CDR2: SGHTA and FQGTGA. The CDR3 DNA reads TGTTCCAGCAGCTCATCTTCGGACAGAGCCTCCTATGGCTACACCTTC. Translation gives CSSSSSSDRASYGYTF.

V and J are TRBV28 and TRBJ1-2; D possibly corresponds to TRBD1 (5 bases). Germline V gives CDR1 MDHEN, CDR2 SYDVKM. The CDR3 loop spans 17 amino acids. V was cut by 5 bases and J by 1 base, with 20 bases left in between. CDR3 sequence (DNA): TGTGCCAGCAGTCCCCTTGAGGGGAGGAATTATAACTATGGCTACACCTTC. Translating it yields CASSPLEGRNYNYGYTF.

The chain combines TRBV11-2 with TRBJ2-7, with D possibly TRBD1 on 7 matching bases. V was trimmed by 2 bases and J by 3 bases, leaving 11 bases between them. Germline CDR1 is SGHAT and CDR2 is FQNNGV. The CDR3 extends over 14 amino acids. The CDR3 DNA reads as TGTGCCAGCAGCTTAAGACAGGGAGGCTACGAGCAGTACTTC. It specifies CASSLRQGGYEQYF.

A single count supports this clone. The chain recombines TRBV7-6 with TRBJ1-1, with 9 bases that match TRBD1. Looked up from germline, CDR1 is SGHVS and CDR2 is FNYEAQ. The ends lost 4 bases at V and 11 bases at J; junction bases unmatched: 8. The length of the CDR3 is 13 residues. The CDR3 is CASSSGTGGGAFF. For the CDR3, the DNA is TGTGCCAGCAGCTCCGGTACAGGGGGCGGCGCTTTCTTT.